Sequencing of this T cell receptor (beta chain) was carried out in a study of cytomegalovirus exposure and HLA in healthy donors. On the study more broadly: Genotyping showed around 80% of approximately 430 donors falling in the Caucasian-associated ancestry cluster.

With respect to this clone: Its antigen is not identified.

V dropped 1 base and J dropped 4; count of bases not matched to a gene: 1. Germline lookup yields CDR1 SGHNT and CDR2 YYREEE (reference sequence). The CDR3 length is 14 residues. The PCR contained 60 Vbeta and 13 Jbeta primers. Assay used: immunoSEQ multiplex PCR; TCRdb lists only in-frame clones, some missing. The sample shows about 200,000 clones, approximately 70% of them seen only once. Sampled while nominally healthy, donors likely had unrecorded immune exposures. General observations from the study: A later analysis reportedly found that, within productive TCRs, an Asian-associated ancestry cluster had fewer N-insertions than the mean observed across the approximately 660 donors.

V and J are TRBV5-4 and TRBJ2-3; TRBD1 agrees at 9 bases. The specimen was PBMCs. This sequence originates from a man in his forties or fifties in good health and CMV-seropositive. The CDR3 region is CASSLTGGADTQYF. CDR3 sequence (DNA): TGTGCCAGCAGCTTGACAGGGGGCGCAGATACGCAGTATTTT.